The rows below give T cell receptor beta chains drawn from one sample of a study of blood T cells in healthy people across ages. TCRdb called the 5' RACE reads again in MiXCR, with one record for every CDR3 protein. The data hold some 890,000 distinct CDR3 sequences, with almost 30% observed a single time. The sample was also linked to a second study, of T cells of mothers and their children.

The sequencing sample was made of blood. These receptors originate from a middle-aged woman in good health. CDR3s include the opening cysteine and the closing phenylalanine or tryptophan. The order of the fields is D gene, clone size, V gene, J gene, CDR3 protein, CDR3 DNA. D genes are given only for firm matches. The size entry is marked missing in some rows and otherwise reads once, few, many or a size class.

D gene: .; clone size: .; V gene: TRBV9; J gene: TRBJ2-3; CDR3 protein: CASSVSEGGRYTQYF; CDR3 DNA: TGTGCCAGCAGCGTATCGGAGGGAGGTAGATATACGCAGTATTTT
D gene: TRBD2; clone size: few; V gene: TRBV29-1; J gene: TRBJ2-3; CDR3 protein: CSVAGLAGGHLDTQYF; CDR3 DNA: TGCAGCGTTGCGGGGCTAGCGGGGGGGCATCTAGATACGCAGTATTTT
D gene: TRBD1; clone size: .; V gene: TRBV5-1; J gene: TRBJ1-1; CDR3 protein: CASSVNRGEVNTEAFF; CDR3 DNA: TGCGCCAGCAGCGTCAACAGGGGTGAGGTGAACACTGAAGCTTTCTTT
D gene: TRBD2; clone size: few; V gene: TRBV15; J gene: TRBJ2-1; CDR3 protein: CATSRDSGILGNEQFF; CDR3 DNA: TGTGCCACCAGCAGAGATAGCGGGATACTAGGCAATGAGCAGTTCTTC
D gene: .; clone size: .; V gene: TRBV12-3/TRBV12-4; J gene: TRBJ2-1; CDR3 protein: CASSFNEDNEQFF; CDR3 DNA: TGTGCCAGCAGTTTCAACGAGGACAATGAGCAGTTCTTC
D gene: .; clone size: .; V gene: TRBV10-3; J gene: TRBJ2-7; CDR3 protein: CAIMRESSYEQYF; CDR3 DNA: TGTGCCATCATGAGGGAGAGCTCCTACGAGCAGTACTTC
D gene: .; clone size: .; V gene: TRBV7-2; J gene: TRBJ2-5; CDR3 protein: CASSLDGPGRRETQYF; CDR3 DNA: TGTGCCAGCAGCTTAGATGGACCTGGCAGGAGGGAGACCCAGTACTTC
D gene: TRBD1; clone size: .; V gene: TRBV9; J gene: TRBJ1-1; CDR3 protein: CASSERQGATEAFF; CDR3 DNA: TGTGCCAGCAGCGAGCGACAGGGGGCCACTGAAGCTTTCTTT
D gene: TRBD1; clone size: few; V gene: TRBV7-8; J gene: TRBJ1-1; CDR3 protein: CASSLGLGRGDRGRTEAFF; CDR3 DNA: TGTGCCAGCAGCTTAGGGCTGGGTCGCGGGGACAGGGGGAGGACTGAAGCTTTCTTT
D gene: TRBD1; clone size: .; V gene: TRBV7-9; J gene: TRBJ1-6; CDR3 protein: CASRRDRAYNSPLHF; CDR3 DNA: TGTGCCAGCAGGCGAGACAGGGCCTATAATTCACCCCTCCACTTT
D gene: .; clone size: few; V gene: TRBV20-1; J gene: TRBJ1-1; CDR3 protein: CSAMYAEAFF; CDR3 DNA: TGCAGTGCTATGTACGCTGAAGCTTTCTTT
D gene: .; clone size: many; V gene: TRBV5-1; J gene: TRBJ2-1; CDR3 protein: CASSQNLDPALDEQFF; CDR3 DNA: TGCGCCAGCAGCCAAAACCTGGACCCGGCGTTGGATGAGCAGTTCTTC
D gene: .; clone size: few; V gene: TRBV28; J gene: TRBJ2-5; CDR3 protein: CASVGGAVETQYF; CDR3 DNA: TGTGCCAGCGTAGGGGGGGCTGTAGAGACCCAGTACTTC
D gene: .; clone size: .; V gene: TRBV12-3/TRBV12-4; J gene: TRBJ1-2; CDR3 protein: CASTISTTGHYGYTF; CDR3 DNA: TGTGCCAGCACCATCTCCACAACAGGGCACTATGGCTACACCTTC
D gene: TRBD1; clone size: few; V gene: TRBV4-2; J gene: TRBJ2-7; CDR3 protein: CASSQDTGGAYEQYF; CDR3 DNA: TGTGCCAGCAGCCAGGATACAGGGGGCGCCTACGAGCAGTACTTC
D gene: .; clone size: many; V gene: TRBV29-1; J gene: TRBJ2-1; CDR3 protein: CSVLLMGPDNEQFF; CDR3 DNA: TGCAGCGTGCTTCTTATGGGGCCGGATAATGAGCAGTTCTTC
D gene: TRBD1; clone size: .; V gene: TRBV20-1; J gene: TRBJ2-5; CDR3 protein: CSARAPLQGLATQYF; CDR3 DNA: TGCAGTGCTAGAGCCCCACTACAGGGGTTGGCGACCCAGTACTTC
D gene: .; clone size: many; V gene: TRBV7-9; J gene: TRBJ1-4; CDR3 protein: CASSPRIGGTTNEKLFF; CDR3 DNA: TGTGCCAGCAGCCCGAGAATAGGAGGTACAACTAATGAAAAACTGTTTTTT
D gene: .; clone size: .; V gene: TRBV5-1; J gene: TRBJ1-2; CDR3 protein: CASNPDGGLIGYTF; CDR3 DNA: TGCGCCAGCAATCCAGACGGTGGATTGATTGGCTACACCTTC
D gene: TRBD1; clone size: .; V gene: TRBV28; J gene: TRBJ1-6; CDR3 protein: CAGSFTGELNSPLHF; CDR3 DNA: TGTGCCGGCAGTTTTACAGGGGAGTTAAATTCACCCCTCCACTTT
D gene: .; clone size: many; V gene: TRBV12-3/TRBV12-4; J gene: TRBJ2-1; CDR3 protein: CASRDFNEQFF; CDR3 DNA: TGTGCCAGCAGGGACTTCAATGAGCAGTTCTTC
D gene: .; clone size: few; V gene: TRBV5-6; J gene: TRBJ2-7; CDR3 protein: CASSFNRAEQYF; CDR3 DNA: TGTGCCAGCAGCTTCAATCGGGCAGAGCAGTACTTC
D gene: TRBD2; clone size: .; V gene: TRBV20-1; J gene: TRBJ2-3; CDR3 protein: CSASGSGGAPDTQYF; CDR3 DNA: TGCAGTGCTAGCGGTAGCGGGGGGGCACCAGATACGCAGTATTTT
D gene: .; clone size: many; V gene: TRBV5-1; J gene: TRBJ1-4; CDR3 protein: CASSSSGAATNEKLFF; CDR3 DNA: TGCGCCAGCAGCTCGTCGGGGGCAGCAACTAATGAAAAACTGTTTTTT
D gene: TRBD2; clone size: few; V gene: TRBV4-1; J gene: TRBJ2-3; CDR3 protein: CASSQDLAGGEDTQYF; CDR3 DNA: TGCGCCAGCAGCCAAGATTTAGCGGGGGGGGAAGATACGCAGTATTTT
D gene: .; clone size: few; V gene: TRBV4-2; J gene: TRBJ1-1; CDR3 protein: CASSQETKRTEAFF; CDR3 DNA: TGTGCCAGCAGCCAAGAAACCAAACGGACTGAAGCTTTCTTT
D gene: .; clone size: .; V gene: TRBV12-3/TRBV12-4; J gene: TRBJ1-3; CDR3 protein: CASSTGPGNTIYF; CDR3 DNA: TGTGCCAGCAGTACAGGGCCTGGAAACACCATATATTTT
D gene: .; clone size: .; V gene: TRBV12-3/TRBV12-4; J gene: TRBJ1-4; CDR3 protein: CASSPGDEKLFF; CDR3 DNA: TGTGCCAGCAGCCCTGGGGATGAAAAACTGTTTTTT
D gene: .; clone size: .; V gene: TRBV28; J gene: TRBJ1-1; CDR3 protein: CASSSTVREAFF; CDR3 DNA: TGTGCCAGCAGTTCAACTGTGCGTGAAGCTTTCTTT
D gene: .; clone size: few; V gene: TRBV4-2; J gene: TRBJ1-1; CDR3 protein: CASSQEGDSSCFF; CDR3 DNA: TGTGCCAGCAGCCAAGAAGGAGACAGTTCCTGTTTCTTT
D gene: .; clone size: few; V gene: TRBV27; J gene: TRBJ1-6; CDR3 protein: CASSSYPDTYNSPLHF; CDR3 DNA: TGTGCCAGCAGTTCTTACCCGGACACCTATAATTCACCCCTCCACTTT
D gene: .; clone size: .; V gene: TRBV21-1; J gene: TRBJ2-5; CDR3 protein: CASSLGNGGTETQYF; CDR3 DNA: TGTGCCAGCAGCCTGGGAAACGGAGGTACGGAGACCCAGTACTTC
D gene: TRBD2; clone size: .; V gene: TRBV7-2; J gene: TRBJ2-3; CDR3 protein: CASSLAWDSGYTDTQYF; CDR3 DNA: TGTGCCAGCAGCTTAGCGTGGGATAGCGGGTACACAGATACGCAGTATTTT
D gene: .; clone size: .; V gene: TRBV19; J gene: TRBJ2-2; CDR3 protein: CASSIADTGELFF; CDR3 DNA: TGTGCCAGTAGTATCGCGGACACCGGGGAGTTGTTTTTT
D gene: .; clone size: .; V gene: TRBV6-6; J gene: TRBJ2-1; CDR3 protein: CASSYSASPSCNGQFF; CDR3 DNA: TGTGCCAGCAGTTACTCAGCCAGTCCCTCCTGCAATGGGCAGTTCTTC
D gene: TRBD2; clone size: .; V gene: TRBV5-1; J gene: TRBJ2-1; CDR3 protein: CASSLRLAGALIQSSYNEQFF; CDR3 DNA: TGCGCCAGCAGCTTACGACTAGCGGGGGCCCTAATACAGAGCTCCTACAATGAGCAGTTCTTC
D gene: TRBD2; clone size: .; V gene: TRBV14; J gene: TRBJ2-7; CDR3 protein: CASSRVGGAPYEQYF; CDR3 DNA: TGTGCCAGCAGCCGTGTCGGGGGGGCCCCCTACGAGCAGTACTTC
D gene: TRBD1; clone size: few; V gene: TRBV5-6; J gene: TRBJ2-7; CDR3 protein: CASTGTGAMDEQYF; CDR3 DNA: TGTGCCAGCACGGGGACAGGGGCCATGGACGAGCAGTACTTC
D gene: .; clone size: few; V gene: TRBV9; J gene: TRBJ2-3; CDR3 protein: CASSVAPSYTDTQYF; CDR3 DNA: TGTGCCAGCAGCGTAGCTCCCTCTTACACAGATACGCAGTATTTT
D gene: TRBD2; clone size: .; V gene: TRBV10-3; J gene: TRBJ2-7; CDR3 protein: CAISLGTNPMEQYF; CDR3 DNA: TGTGCCATCAGTCTCGGGACTAACCCTATGGAGCAGTACTTC
D gene: .; clone size: .; V gene: TRBV7-9; J gene: TRBJ2-1; CDR3 protein: CASSLLEYGNEQFF; CDR3 DNA: TGTGCCAGCAGCTTGCTAGAATATGGCAATGAGCAGTTCTTC
D gene: TRBD2; clone size: many; V gene: TRBV28; J gene: TRBJ2-7; CDR3 protein: CASSLSSGGTFEQYF; CDR3 DNA: TGTGCCAGCAGTTTATCTAGCGGGGGTACCTTCGAGCAGTACTTC
D gene: TRBD1; clone size: many; V gene: TRBV20-1; J gene: TRBJ2-7; CDR3 protein: CSAPDRGKLSEQYF; CDR3 DNA: TGCAGTGCTCCAGACAGGGGGAAGCTCAGCGAGCAGTACTTC
D gene: .; clone size: .; V gene: TRBV27; J gene: TRBJ1-6; CDR3 protein: CASSPSVGSPLHF; CDR3 DNA: TGTGCCAGCAGCCCTAGTGTTGGGTCACCCCTCCACTTT
D gene: TRBD1; clone size: .; V gene: TRBV12-3/TRBV12-4; J gene: TRBJ2-1; CDR3 protein: CASSSLDRVGINEQFF; CDR3 DNA: TGTGCCAGCAGTTCTCTCGACAGGGTGGGAATTAATGAGCAGTTCTTC
D gene: .; clone size: many; V gene: TRBV20-1; J gene: TRBJ2-7; CDR3 protein: CSARSPVKRGVFREQYF; CDR3 DNA: TGCAGTGCTAGATCCCCCGTAAAACGAGGTGTCTTCAGGGAGCAGTACTTC
D gene: .; clone size: .; V gene: TRBV4-3; J gene: TRBJ1-2; CDR3 protein: CASSQVRADYGYTF; CDR3 DNA: TGCGCCAGCAGCCAAGTCAGGGCTGACTATGGCTACACCTTC
D gene: TRBD2; clone size: .; V gene: TRBV7-2; J gene: TRBJ2-1; CDR3 protein: CASSFSAAGTYSYNEQFF; CDR3 DNA: TGTGCCAGCAGCTTCTCGGCAGCGGGGACCTACTCCTACAATGAGCAGTTCTTC
D gene: .; clone size: .; V gene: TRBV7-3; J gene: TRBJ1-2; CDR3 protein: CASSLKSGSGREGPAGLTF; CDR3 DNA: TGTGCCAGCAGCTTGAAATCCGGGTCAGGACGGGAAGGACCCGCGGGGCTCACCTTC
D gene: .; clone size: many; V gene: TRBV29-1; J gene: TRBJ2-7; CDR3 protein: CSVEFPGGLTAYEQYF; CDR3 DNA: TGCAGCGTTGAATTCCCAGGGGGACTAACAGCCTACGAGCAGTACTTC
D gene: .; clone size: once; V gene: TRBV19; J gene: TRBJ2-3; CDR3 protein: CASIAADTQYF; CDR3 DNA: TGTGCCAGTATCGCAGCAGATACGCAGTATTTT
D gene: TRBD1; clone size: .; V gene: TRBV20-1; J gene: TRBJ1-5; CDR3 protein: CSARDLPDRENQPQHF; CDR3 DNA: TGCAGTGCTAGAGACCTCCCGGACAGGGAAAATCAGCCCCAGCATTTT
D gene: TRBD1; clone size: few; V gene: TRBV28; J gene: TRBJ1-5; CDR3 protein: CASSSGQGNDQPQHF; CDR3 DNA: TGTGCCAGCAGTTCGGGACAGGGTAACGATCAGCCCCAGCATTTT
D gene: .; clone size: .; V gene: TRBV14; J gene: TRBJ2-1; CDR3 protein: CASSQLTGAGNEQFF; CDR3 DNA: TGTGCCAGCAGCCAACTGACCGGGGCTGGGAATGAGCAGTTCTTC
D gene: TRBD1; clone size: .; V gene: TRBV5-1; J gene: TRBJ1-1; CDR3 protein: CASSAGTGHTEAFF; CDR3 DNA: TGCGCCAGCAGCGCGGGGACAGGTCACACTGAAGCTTTCTTT
D gene: .; clone size: few; V gene: TRBV13; J gene: TRBJ2-2; CDR3 protein: CASKILEGIGTGELFF; CDR3 DNA: TGTGCCAGCAAGATTTTGGAGGGAATCGGAACCGGGGAGCTGTTTTTT
D gene: .; clone size: many; V gene: TRBV7-6; J gene: TRBJ1-2; CDR3 protein: CASSLNGNYGYTF; CDR3 DNA: TGTGCCAGCAGCTTAAACGGGAACTATGGCTACACCTTC
D gene: .; clone size: many; V gene: TRBV28; J gene: TRBJ2-7; CDR3 protein: CASSFRDRLPYEQYF; CDR3 DNA: TGTGCCAGCAGTTTCCGTGACAGGTTGCCCTACGAGCAGTACTTC
D gene: .; clone size: many; V gene: TRBV29-1; J gene: TRBJ1-1; CDR3 protein: CSGGVTEAFF; CDR3 DNA: TGCAGCGGAGGGGTGACTGAAGCTTTCTTT